This TCR beta chain was identified in a study of graft-versus-host responses after intestinal transplantation. The germline gives CDR1 SGHVS, CDR2 FQNEAQ. This CDR3 is 13 amino acids long. Libraries were prepared by immunoSEQ multiplex PCR; TCRdb keeps only in-frame clonotypes and omits some of them. The table lists about 71,000 clones, around 91% of them singletons. As for this clone: Its antigen remains unknown.

This clonotype was obtained from a human donor who received an intestinal transplant. The sample here was unstimulated CD8+ T cells sorted from spleen or lymph node cells, taken before intestinal transplant. V gene TRBV7-8 combines with J gene TRBJ2-5; D perhaps matches TRBD2 (7 bases). The DNA end is a closer match to TRBJ2-7, so the J assignment may be wrong. The CDR3: CASSLGGGDEQYF. CDR3 sequence (DNA): TGTGCCAGCAGCTTAGGGGGGGGCGACGAGCAGTACTTC.